This T cell receptor beta chain was retrieved from a study of T cell responses to AZD1222 COVID-19 vaccine. Overall study results and limits: Seropositive at baseline were only a handful of AZD1222 recipients. It was only after the peak T cell response that any repertoires were sampled. Donors were mostly white British, more females; clonal diversity possibly underestimated.

Method: immunoSEQ multiplex PCR; TCRdb's copy keeps in-frame clones and lacks some. The sample lists more than 120,000 clones, approximately 86% occurring once. As regards this clone: No antigen is known for it.

The specimen was peripheral blood, collected 28 days after the second AZD1222 dose. The origin of this receptor is an adult who received the AZD1222 COVID-19 vaccine.

The CDR3 sequence: CASSPNTGAYGYTF. In DNA form, the CDR3 reads TGTGCCAGCTCCCCTAACACAGGGGCCTATGGCTACACCTTC. The chain recombines TRBV6-5 with TRBJ1-2; 7 bases agree with TRBD1. The trim removed 8 bases at V and 4 bases at J, leaving 10 bases unmatched. This CDR3 contains 14 residues. Germline CDR1 MNHEY, CDR2 SVGAGI.